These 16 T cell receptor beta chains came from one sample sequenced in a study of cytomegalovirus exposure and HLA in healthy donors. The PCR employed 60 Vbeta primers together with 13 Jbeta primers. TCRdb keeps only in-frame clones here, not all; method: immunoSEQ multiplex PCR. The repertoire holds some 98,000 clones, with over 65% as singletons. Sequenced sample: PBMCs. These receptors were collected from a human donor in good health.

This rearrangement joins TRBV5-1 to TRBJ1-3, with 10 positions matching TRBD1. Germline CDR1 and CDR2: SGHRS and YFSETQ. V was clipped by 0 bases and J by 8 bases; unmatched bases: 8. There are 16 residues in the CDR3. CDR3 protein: CASSLAPGDRGDTIYF. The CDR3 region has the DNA TGCGCCAGCAGCTTGGCCCCGGGGGACAGGGGTGACACCATATATTTT.

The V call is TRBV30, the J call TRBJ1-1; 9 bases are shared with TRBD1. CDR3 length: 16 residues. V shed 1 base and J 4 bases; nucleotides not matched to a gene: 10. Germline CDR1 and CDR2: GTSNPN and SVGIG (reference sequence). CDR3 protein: CAWSARSGQGPTEAFF. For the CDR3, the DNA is TGTGCCTGGAGTGCGCGGTCGGGACAGGGACCCACTGAAGCTTTCTTT.

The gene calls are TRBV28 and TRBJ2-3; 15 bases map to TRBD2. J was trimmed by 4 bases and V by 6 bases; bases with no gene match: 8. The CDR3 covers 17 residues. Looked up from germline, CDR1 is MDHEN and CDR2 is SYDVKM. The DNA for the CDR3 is TGTGCCAGCAGCCCAGGACTAGCGGGAGGGTGGGCAGATACGCAGTATTTT. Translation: CASSPGLAGGWADTQYF.

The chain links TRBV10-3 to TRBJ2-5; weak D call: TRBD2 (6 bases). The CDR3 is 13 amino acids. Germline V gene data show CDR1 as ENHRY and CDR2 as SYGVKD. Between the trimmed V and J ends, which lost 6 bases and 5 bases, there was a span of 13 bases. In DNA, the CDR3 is TGTGCCATCAGAGCCGGGACTCGGGAGACCCAGTACTTC. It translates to CAIRAGTRETQYF.

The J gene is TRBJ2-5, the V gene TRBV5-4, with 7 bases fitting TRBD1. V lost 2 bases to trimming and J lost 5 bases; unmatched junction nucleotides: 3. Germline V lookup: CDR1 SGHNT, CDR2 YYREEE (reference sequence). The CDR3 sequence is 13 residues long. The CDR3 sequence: CASSLQGMETQYF. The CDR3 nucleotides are TGTGCCAGCAGCTTACAGGGGATGGAGACCCAGTACTTC.

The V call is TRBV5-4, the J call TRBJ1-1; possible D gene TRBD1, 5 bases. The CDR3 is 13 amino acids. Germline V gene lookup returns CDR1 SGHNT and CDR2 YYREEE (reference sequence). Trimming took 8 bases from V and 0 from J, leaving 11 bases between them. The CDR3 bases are TGTGCCAGGAGCCGGGGGTTGAACACTGAAGCTTTCTTT. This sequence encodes CARSRGLNTEAFF.

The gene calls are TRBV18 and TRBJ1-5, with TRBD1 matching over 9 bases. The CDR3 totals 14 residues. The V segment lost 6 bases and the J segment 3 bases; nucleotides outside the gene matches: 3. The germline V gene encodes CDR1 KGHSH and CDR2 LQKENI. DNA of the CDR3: TGTGCCAGCTCGGGACAGGGAAACAATCAGCCCCAGCATTTT. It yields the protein CASSGQGNNQPQHF.

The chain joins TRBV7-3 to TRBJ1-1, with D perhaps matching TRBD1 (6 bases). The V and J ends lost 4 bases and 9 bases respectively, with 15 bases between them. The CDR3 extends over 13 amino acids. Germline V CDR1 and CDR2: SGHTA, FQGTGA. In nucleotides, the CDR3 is TGTGCCAGCAGCTCCGACACAGGGACTAAAGCTTTCTTT. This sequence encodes CASSSDTGTKAFF.

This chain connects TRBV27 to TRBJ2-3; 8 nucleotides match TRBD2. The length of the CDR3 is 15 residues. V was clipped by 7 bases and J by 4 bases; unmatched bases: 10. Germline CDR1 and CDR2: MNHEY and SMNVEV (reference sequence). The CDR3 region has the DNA TGTGCCAGCATCCCCCTATCGGGAGGGCCAGATACGCAGTATTTT. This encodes CASIPLSGGPDTQYF.

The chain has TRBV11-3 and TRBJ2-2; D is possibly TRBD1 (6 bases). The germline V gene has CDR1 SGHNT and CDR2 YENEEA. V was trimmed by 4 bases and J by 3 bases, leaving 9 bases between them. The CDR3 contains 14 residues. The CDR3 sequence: CASSWSGDTGELFF. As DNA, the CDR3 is TGTGCCAGCAGCTGGTCAGGGGACACCGGGGAGCTGTTTTTT.

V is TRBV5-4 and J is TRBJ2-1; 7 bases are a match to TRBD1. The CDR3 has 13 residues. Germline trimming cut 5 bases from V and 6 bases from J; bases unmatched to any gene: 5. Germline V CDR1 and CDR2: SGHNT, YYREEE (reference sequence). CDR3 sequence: CASRGQTLNEQFF. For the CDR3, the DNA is TGTGCCAGCAGGGGACAGACCCTCAATGAGCAGTTCTTC.

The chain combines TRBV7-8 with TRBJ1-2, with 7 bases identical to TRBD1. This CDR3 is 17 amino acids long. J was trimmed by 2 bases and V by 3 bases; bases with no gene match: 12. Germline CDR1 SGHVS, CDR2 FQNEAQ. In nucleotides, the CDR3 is TGTGCCAGCAGCTTCCGGGACAGCGTCGACCTGAACTATGGCTACACCTTC. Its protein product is CASSFRDSVDLNYGYTF. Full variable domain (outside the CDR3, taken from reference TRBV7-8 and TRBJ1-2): GAGVSQSPRYKVAKRGQDVALRCDPISGHVSLFWYQQALGQGPEFLTYFQNEAQLDKSGLPSDRFFAERPEGSVSTLKIQRTQQEDSAVYLCASSFRDSVDLNYGYTFGSGTRLTVV.

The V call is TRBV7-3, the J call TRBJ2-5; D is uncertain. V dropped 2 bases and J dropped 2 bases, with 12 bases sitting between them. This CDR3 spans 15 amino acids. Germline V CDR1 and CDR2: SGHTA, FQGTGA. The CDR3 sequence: CASSLLAHRQETQYF. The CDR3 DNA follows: TGTGCCAGCAGCTTATTGGCCCACCGACAAGAGACCCAGTACTTC.

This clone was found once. CDR3 nucleotide sequence: TGTGCCAGTAGTATCAAGTGGCGGACTTCGAACACCGGGGAGCTGTTTTTT. Its protein is CASSIKWRTSNTGELFF. The J gene is TRBJ2-2, the V gene TRBV19; D is possibly TRBD2 (5 bases). V lost 3 bases, J lost 0 bases, and 14 bases lay in between. CDR3 length: 17 residues. Germline CDR1 and CDR2: LNHDA and SQIVND (reference sequence). Drawing the rest from reference TRBV19 and TRBJ2-2, the complete variable domain is DGGITQSPKYLFRKEGQNVTLSCEQNLNHDAMYWYRQDPGQGLRLIYYSQIVNDFQKGDIAEGYSVSREKKESFPLTVTSAQKNPTAFYLCASSIKWRTSNTGELFFGEGSRLTVL.

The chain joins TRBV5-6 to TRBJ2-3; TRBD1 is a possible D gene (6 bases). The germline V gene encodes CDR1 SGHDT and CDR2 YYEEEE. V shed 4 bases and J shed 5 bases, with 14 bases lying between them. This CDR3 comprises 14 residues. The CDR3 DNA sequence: TGTGCCAGCAGCCGAACAGGGTCTCAAGATACGCAGTATTTT. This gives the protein CASSRTGSQDTQYF. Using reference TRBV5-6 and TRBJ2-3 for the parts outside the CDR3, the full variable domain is DAGVTQSPTHLIKTRGQQVTLRCSPKSGHDTVSWYQQALGQGPQFIFQYYEEEERQRGNFPDRFSGHQFPNYSSELNVNALLLGDSALYLCASSRTGSQDTQYFGPGTRLTVL.

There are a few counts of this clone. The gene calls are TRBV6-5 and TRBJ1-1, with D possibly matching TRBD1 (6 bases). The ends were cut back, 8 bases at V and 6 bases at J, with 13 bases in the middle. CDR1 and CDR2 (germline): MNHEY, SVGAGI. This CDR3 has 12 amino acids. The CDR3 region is CASQGRLSEAFF. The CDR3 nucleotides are TGTGCCAGCCAGGGGCGCTTATCTGAAGCTTTCTTT.